Below, 20 T cell receptor beta chains from the same sample are listed, as sequenced in a study of cytomegalovirus exposure and HLA in healthy donors. A multiplex PCR was run with 60 Vbeta primers and 13 Jbeta primers. Sequencing used immunoSEQ multiplex PCR; TCRdb keeps in-frame clones, though not all of them. The table records roughly 60,000 clones, approximately 63% of them present only once. The source material was PBMCs. The receptors stem from a woman aged 55-75 years in good health and CMV-seropositive.

Only one count was recorded for this clone. A junction boundary mismatches the germline segment, possibly from a read error. This rearrangement joins TRBV7-3 to TRBJ2-2; possible D gene TRBD2, 7 bases. The CDR3 covers 14 residues. From germline, CDR1 is SGHTA and CDR2 FQGTGA. CDR3 residues: CAGSSGGGTGELFF. CDR3 DNA sequence: TGTGCCGGCAGCTCGGGGGGCGGCACCGGGGAGCTGTTTTTT.

The chain recombines TRBV19 with TRBJ1-1; TRBD1 agrees at 7 bases. The V segment lost 4 bases and the J segment 5 bases; nucleotides outside the gene matches: 10. Germline V CDR1 and CDR2: LNHDA, SQIVND (reference sequence). This CDR3 comprises 15 residues. CDR3 sequence: CASSNPRQGRTEAFF. Written as DNA, the CDR3 is TGTGCCAGTAGTAACCCTCGACAGGGACGAACTGAAGCTTTCTTT.

V is TRBV5-6 and J is TRBJ2-5; 7 nucleotides align to TRBD1. V was clipped by 4 bases and J by 2 bases; unmatched bases: 17. The length of the CDR3 is 18 residues. CDR1 is SGHDT, CDR2 YYEEEE, per germline. This CDR3 is CASSPPGLDRRIQETQYF. CDR3 bases: TGTGCCAGCAGCCCCCCTGGCTTGGACAGGAGAATTCAAGAGACCCAGTACTTC.

This clone came up a few times. This chain links TRBV6-5 with TRBJ1-4; D is uncertain. The V gene's germline CDR1 is MNHEY and CDR2 SVGAGI. The CDR3 has 14 amino acids. Trimming left V 6 bases short and J 8 bases short, with 16 bases between. The CDR3 here is CASRPSVRNEKLFF. DNA of the CDR3: TGTGCCAGCAGGCCCAGCGTACGCAACGAAAAACTGTTTTTT.

This chain links TRBV6-1 with TRBJ2-7; TRBD1 matches 12 bases. The V and J ends lost 4 bases and 7 bases, in that order; junction bases with no gene match: 11. CDR3 length: 16 residues. Per the germline V gene, CDR1 is MNHNS and CDR2 is SASEGT. CDR3 region: CASSVRPGQGASEQYF. CDR3 DNA: TGTGCCAGCAGTGTTCGTCCGGGACAGGGGGCGTCTGAGCAGTACTTC.

The chain employs TRBV5-6 and TRBJ1-1, with D possibly being TRBD1 (6 bases). Trimming removed 6 bases from V and 5 bases from J, with 26 bases in between. Germline V gives CDR1 SGHDT, CDR2 YYEEEE. The CDR3 sequence is 17 residues long. CDR3 sequence: CASITLRGGKRGTEAFF. The CDR3 DNA reads as TGTGCCAGCATCACACTGAGGGGGGGAAAAAGGGGAACTGAAGCTTTCTTT.

The chain joins TRBV20-1 to TRBJ2-3; no clear D. V lost 5 bases, J lost 4 bases, and 7 bases lay in between. The length of the CDR3 is 11 residues. CDR1 and CDR2 (germline): DFQATT, SNEGSKA (reference sequence). In nucleotides, the CDR3 is TGCAGTGCTCTGCGGTCAGATACGCAGTATTTT. Amino acid sequence: CSALRSDTQYF.

The rearrangement links TRBV18 to TRBJ1-3; 7 nucleotides line up with TRBD1. Trimming cost V 2 bases and J 2 bases; bases outside gene matches: 3. Germline lookup yields CDR1 KGHSH and CDR2 LQKENI. The CDR3 has 15 amino acids. The CDR3 nucleotides read TGTGCCAGCTCACCAACGGGACAGCCTGGAAACACCATATATTTT. Amino acid sequence: CASSPTGQPGNTIYF.

This clone was seen only a few times. The genes are TRBV7-9 and TRBJ2-6; no clear D. The germline gives CDR1 SEHNR, CDR2 FQNEAQ (reference sequence). V gave up 1 base and J gave up 4 bases, with 8 bases separating them. This CDR3 is 15 amino acids long. DNA for the CDR3: TGTGCCAGCAGCTTAGAGTCTCGGGGGGCCAACGTCCTGACTTTC. Translating gives CASSLESRGANVLTF. The complete variable domain, with remaining parts taken from reference TRBV7-9 and TRBJ2-6, reads DTGVSQNPRHKITKRGQNVTFRCDPISEHNRLYWYRQTLGQGPEFLTYFQNEAQLEKSRLLSDRFSAERPKGSFSTLEIQRTEQGDSAMYLCASSLESRGANVLTFGAGSRLTVL.

This clone has only a few counts. This chain connects TRBV9 to TRBJ1-1, with D unresolved. Germline lookup yields CDR1 SGDLS and CDR2 YYNGEE. The CDR3 consists of 13 residues. V lost 1 base to trimming and J lost 2 bases, with 6 bases between them. The CDR3 is CASSVTVNTEAFF. The DNA of the CDR3 is TGTGCCAGCAGCGTAACGGTTAACACTGAAGCTTTCTTT. The full variable domain, its missing parts supplied by reference TRBV9 and TRBJ1-1, is DSGVTQTPKHLITATGQRVTLRCSPRSGDLSVYWYQQSLDQGLQFLIQYYNGEERAKGNILERFSAQQFPDLHSELNLSSLELGDSALYFCASSVTVNTEAFFGQGTRLTVV.

The V and J genes are TRBV7-2 and TRBJ2-7; 9 nucleotides line up with TRBD1. CDR1 is SGHTA and CDR2 is FQGNSA in the germline V gene. The CDR3 totals 18 residues. With V trimmed by 1 base and J by 1 base, 11 bases remained unmatched. Here the CDR3 reads CASSLGYPGTGISYEQYF. The CDR3 DNA reads TGTGCCAGCAGCTTAGGGTACCCAGGGACAGGGATTTCCTACGAGCAGTACTTC. The full variable domain, in which reference TRBV7-2 and TRBJ2-7 provide the parts outside the CDR3, is GAGVSQSPSNKVTEKGKDVELRCDPISGHTALYWYRQSLGQGLEFLIYFQGNSAPDKSGLPSDRFSAERTGGSVSTLTIQRTQQEDSAVYLCASSLGYPGTGISYEQYFGPGTRLTVT.

The chain recombines TRBV2 with TRBJ2-2; tentatively, D is TRBD1 (6 bases). CDR3 length equals 15 residues. The V end lost 6 bases, the J end lost 8 bases, and 19 bases lay between the germline ends. Germline V lookup: CDR1 SNHLY, CDR2 FYNNEI. The CDR3 here is CASSPWGQPLGELFF. CDR3 sequence (DNA): TGTGCCAGCAGCCCTTGGGGGCAGCCTTTGGGGGAGCTGTTTTTT.

This rearrangement joins TRBV5-1 to TRBJ1-2; D ambiguous. The germline CDR1 and CDR2 sequences are SGHRS and YFSETQ. The V end was cut by 3 bases, the J end by 5 bases, with 17 bases between. CDR3 length equals 15 residues. CDR3 protein: CASSSGGEGRYGYTF. Written as DNA, the CDR3 is TGCGCCAGCAGCTCAGGCGGAGAGGGCAGGTATGGCTACACCTTC.

In nucleotides, the CDR3 is TGTGCCAGCAGCCAGGGACAGGGGGCCGCGGAGACCCAGTACTTC. Translation gives CASSQGQGAAETQYF. V usage is TRBV5-4 and J usage is TRBJ2-5; TRBD1 agrees at 12 bases. Germline assignment: CDR1 SGHNT and CDR2 YYREEE (reference sequence). The V segment lost 4 bases and the J segment 5 bases; nucleotides outside the gene matches: 6. CDR3 length equals 15 residues.

This sequence joins TRBV23-1 and TRBJ2-5; 11 positions agree with TRBD2. TRBV23-1 qualifies as an ORF whose function is uncertain. The CDR3 covers 20 residues. The V and J ends lost 0 bases and 1 base, in that order; junction bases with no gene match: 13. The CDR3 sequence is CASSQSALAGAQTIQETQYF. The CDR3, as DNA: TGCGCCAGCAGTCAATCTGCACTAGCGGGGGCCCAGACAATCCAAGAGACCCAGTACTTC.

This rearrangement joins TRBV4-2 to TRBJ2-3; TRBD2 might be the D (7 bases). CDR1 and CDR2 (germline): LGHNA, YNFKEQ. V shed 4 bases and J shed 4 bases, with 21 bases lying between them. The CDR3 length is 17 residues. Here the CDR3 DNA reads TGTGCCAGCAGCCCCGGAGGGGGGGGGCATCTGGCAGATACGCAGTATTTT. This sequence encodes CASSPGGGGHLADTQYF.

The genes are TRBV27 and TRBJ2-1; TRBD2 matches 10 bases. Germline trimming cut 10 bases from V and 2 bases from J; bases unmatched to any gene: 23. Germline V gene data show CDR1 as MNHEY and CDR2 as SMNVEV (reference sequence). The CDR3 runs to 20 residues. The CDR3 sequence: CATRTYRASGGQSTYNEQFF. CDR3 sequence (DNA): TGTGCCACTCGCACCTACAGGGCTAGCGGGGGTCAGAGCACCTACAATGAGCAGTTCTTC.

CDR3 protein: CASSEAVASYEQYF. CDR3 sequence (DNA): TGTGCCAGCAGTGAAGCGGTAGCCTCCTACGAGCAGTACTTC. This chain connects TRBV2 to TRBJ2-7; no definite D call. The CDR3 extends over 14 amino acids. CDR1 is SNHLY, CDR2 FYNNEI, per germline. V lost 0 bases and J lost 0, with 6 bases in between.

The V gene is TRBV4-1, the J gene TRBJ2-1; 9 bases align to TRBD2. The germline V gene encodes CDR1 MGHRA and CDR2 YSYEKL. The CDR3 runs 15 residues. Trimming at V came to 4 bases and at J to 8 bases, leaving 9 bases not matched to a gene. The CDR3 DNA is TGCGCCAGCAGCCCAGGGCGGGGGGGCAGCGATGAGCAGTTCTTC. Protein: CASSPGRGGSDEQFF.

The genes are TRBV28 and TRBJ2-7, with D unclear. The CDR3 has 15 residues. Looked up from germline, CDR1 is MDHEN and CDR2 is SYDVKM. V gave up 5 bases and J gave up 1 base, with 15 bases separating them. The CDR3 DNA is TGTGCCAGCAGTGCGTCCGGGTCCGGTTCCTACGAGCAGTACTTC. Amino acid sequence: CASSASGSGSYEQYF.